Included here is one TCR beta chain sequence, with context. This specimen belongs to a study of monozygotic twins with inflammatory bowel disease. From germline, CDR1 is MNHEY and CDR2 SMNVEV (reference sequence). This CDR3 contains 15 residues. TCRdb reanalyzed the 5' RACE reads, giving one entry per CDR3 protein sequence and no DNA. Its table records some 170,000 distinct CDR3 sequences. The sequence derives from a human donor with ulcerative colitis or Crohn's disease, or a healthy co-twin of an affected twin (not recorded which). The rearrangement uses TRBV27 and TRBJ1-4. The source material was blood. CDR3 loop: CASSFRGSANEKLFF.